These 3 T cell receptor beta chains were sequenced from one sample in a study of technical replicates of blood from four donors. Measured with immunoSEQ multiplex PCR; TCRdb has only the in-frame clones, and not every one. The sample consists of 80,000 to 95,000 clones, 94% of them appearing once. The sequenced material came from T cells isolated from PBMCs. The source is a human donor in good health.

This chain links TRBV13 with TRBJ2-2, with 11 bases matching TRBD2. The CDR3 is 18 residues long. J gave up 1 base and V 5 bases, and 9 bases lay outside the gene matches. The germline V gene encodes CDR1 PRHDT and CDR2 FYEKMQ (reference sequence). DNA of the CDR3: TGTGCCAGCAGCCTCATTAGCGGGGGGGCCTGGAACACCGGGGAGCTGTTTTTT. Translating gives CASSLISGGAWNTGELFF. The whole variable domain, filled in from reference TRBV13 and TRBJ2-2, reads AAGVIQSPRHLIKEKRETATLKCYPIPRHDTVYWYQQGPGQDPQFLISFYEKMQSDKGSIPDRFSAQQFSDYHSELNMSSLELGDSALYFCASSLISGGAWNTGELFFGEGSRLTVL.

The V and J genes are TRBV15 and TRBJ2-7; 12 bases line up with TRBD2. There are 16 residues in the CDR3. Trimming removed 3 bases from V and 0 bases from J; junction bases left unmatched: 3. From germline, CDR1 is LNHNV and CDR2 YYDKDF (reference sequence). Here the CDR3 DNA reads TGTGCCACCAGCAGGCAACTAGCGGGAGGCTCCTACGAGCAGTACTTC. Translated: CATSRQLAGGSYEQYF.

The CDR3 here is CASSYPGGMGTEKLFF. CDR3 coding DNA: TGTGCCAGCAGTTACCCGGGGGGGATGGGTACGGAAAAACTGTTTTTT. J is TRBJ1-4 and V is TRBV6-6; tentative D call: TRBD1 (5 bases). V was clipped by 2 bases and J by 8 bases, with 18 bases between them. Germline V gene lookup returns CDR1 MNHNY and CDR2 SVGAGI (reference sequence). This CDR3 is 16 amino acids long.